Listed below are T cell receptor beta chains from one sample, sequenced in a study of blood T cells in healthy people across ages. TCRdb passed the 5' RACE reads through MiXCR, listing each CDR3 protein once. This table has 550,000 to 800,000 distinct CDR3 sequences, about 30% appearing once. Sequencing was performed on blood. All receptors come from a woman over 75 in good health. Each CDR3 is given with its conserved first and last residue. A D gene is named only where the DNA matches it firmly.

J | V | D | CDR3
TRBJ2-7 | TRBV5-6 | TRBD1 | CTSSRRRGPTYYEQYF
TRBJ2-1 | TRBV7-2 | TRBD2 | CASSWRTSSDEQFF
TRBJ2-3 | TRBV7-2 | TRBD1 | CASSLISGGRTDTQYF
TRBJ1-1 | TRBV5-6 | NA | CASRGLGGNDAEAFF
TRBJ2-7 | TRBV6-1 | NA | CASRPTGFYEQYF
TRBJ1-2 | TRBV4-1 | NA | CASSQVGQHGYTF
TRBJ2-5 | TRBV5-6 | TRBD2 | CAGSFPGGAQYF
TRBJ1-1 | TRBV27 | NA | CASSLRESGTEAFF
TRBJ1-5 | TRBV28 | TRBD1 | CASRILSYRGRRNNQPQHF
TRBJ1-1 | TRBV25-1 | NA | CASIGSNTEAFF
TRBJ2-3 | TRBV20-1 | NA | CSAPPTGPDTQYF
TRBJ2-2 | TRBV5-1 | NA | CASRETWTVNTGELFF
TRBJ2-7 | TRBV20-1 | TRBD1 | CSAADRGLEQYF
TRBJ2-1 | TRBV5-1 | TRBD1 | CASSLTGAPYNEQFF
NA | TRBV6-1 | TRBD1 | CASSSRDRGYNEQYF
TRBJ2-5 | TRBV20-1 | TRBD2 | CSAGHGGEQYF
TRBJ2-1 | TRBV29-1 | NA | CSVAVSSYNEQFF
TRBJ2-1 | TRBV7-2 | NA | CASSLNRGRTGYNEQFF
TRBJ1-1 | TRBV5-1 | NA | CASSGGVLAEAFF